The 30 T cell receptor beta chains presented below share a single source sample, sequenced in a study of T cell responses to AZD1222 COVID-19 vaccine. Produced via immunoSEQ multiplex PCR; TCRdb's table is partial and in-frame only. The sample has 120,000 or so clones; 75% to 90% are singletons. The sample consisted of peripheral blood, taken on day 0 of MenACWY control vaccination. The receptors come from an adult in good health.

This clone was recorded at least ten times. This chain connects TRBV14 to TRBJ2-7; TRBD1 is a possible D gene (5 bases). CDR1 and CDR2 from the germline V gene are SGHDN and FVKESK. Trimming removed 0 bases at V and 3 bases at J, with 12 bases between. The CDR3 covers 15 residues. This chain's CDR3 is CASSQDRGNFYEQYF. The CDR3 bases are TGTGCCAGCAGCCAAGATAGGGGTAACTTCTACGAGCAGTACTTC.

This chain uses TRBV5-1 with TRBJ1-1, with D perhaps matching TRBD1 (5 bases). This CDR3 contains 16 residues. V lost 2 bases, J lost 2 bases, and 16 bases lay in between. Per germline, CDR1 SGHRS and CDR2 YFSETQ. The DNA for the CDR3 is TGCGCCAGCAGCTTTTTCCGCGGGGGGTCAAACACTGAAGCTTTCTTT. This gives the protein CASSFFRGGSNTEAFF.

Only a few counts were recorded for this clone. Its ends do not fully match the called genes, so a read error is possible. The V and J genes are TRBV12-3 or TRBV12-4 and TRBJ1-2, with D unresolved. The CDR3 has 13 amino acids. CDR3 sequence: CASSPHSNDGYTF. The DNA for the CDR3 is TGTGCCAGCAGTCCTCACAGTAACGATGGCTACACCTTC.

V gene TRBV3-1 (or the pseudogene TRBV3-2) combines with J gene TRBJ1-1, with a weak D call TRBD1 (6 bases). Germline CDR1 is LGHDT and CDR2 is YNNKEL (reference sequence). The CDR3 consists of 13 residues. The V gene lost 1 base and the J gene lost 6 bases, with 9 bases spanning the gap. The CDR3 sequence: CASSQGGGPEAFF. CDR3 in DNA: TGTGCCAGCAGCCAAGGTGGGGGCCCTGAAGCTTTCTTT.

The chain uses TRBV4-1 and TRBJ2-7; tentative D call: TRBD2 (5 bases). This CDR3 has 15 amino acids. The V gene lost 3 bases and the J gene lost 3 bases, with 15 bases spanning the gap. The germline gives CDR1 MGHRA, CDR2 YSYEKL. CDR3 coding DNA: TGCGCCAGCAGCCATAGTGTGGGAGTTCACTACGAGCAGTACTTC. Encoded protein: CASSHSVGVHYEQYF.

V and J are TRBV7-2 and TRBJ1-1; 8 bases fit TRBD1. The CDR3 extends over 14 amino acids. The ends lost 5 bases at V and 5 bases at J; junction bases unmatched: 7. The germline V gene has CDR1 SGHTA and CDR2 FQGNSA. CDR3 protein: CASSTRQGRTEAFF. In nucleotides, the CDR3 is TGTGCCAGCAGCACGCGACAGGGGAGGACTGAAGCTTTCTTT.

The chain combines TRBV7-2 with TRBJ1-6; 8 bases agree with TRBD1. The CDR3 is 16 amino acids. J gave up 9 bases and V 5 bases, and 12 bases lay outside the gene matches. Germline lookup yields CDR1 SGHTA and CDR2 FQGNSA. CDR3 sequence: CASSPFRTGSASPLHF. The CDR3 DNA follows: TGTGCCAGCAGCCCATTTAGGACAGGGAGTGCTTCACCCCTCCACTTT.

This chain connects TRBV19 to TRBJ1-2; possible D gene TRBD1, 6 bases. CDR1 LNHDA and CDR2 SQIVND come from the germline V gene (reference sequence). The CDR3 is 17 amino acids. Trimming stripped 1 base from V and 2 bases from J, with 17 bases between. Here the CDR3 reads CASSIGTRGLANYGYTF. The DNA for the CDR3 is TGTGCCAGTAGTATAGGAACCCGGGGGCTAGCGAACTATGGCTACACCTTC.

The genes are TRBV7-9 and TRBJ1-4; 10 positions agree with TRBD1. Germline CDR1 and CDR2: SEHNR and FQNEAQ (reference sequence). CDR3 length: 15 amino acids. V was pared by 6 bases and J by 1 base, with 2 bases of the junction left unmatched. The DNA for the CDR3 is TGTGCCAGCAGGGGGGACAGGGGAACTAATGAAAAACTGTTTTTT. Protein product: CASRGDRGTNEKLFF.

This chain uses TRBV19 with TRBJ2-7; 8 bases align to TRBD2. CDR3 length equals 17 residues. Germline V lookup: CDR1 LNHDA, CDR2 SQIVND (reference sequence). V lost 5 bases and J lost 0; bases outside the gene matches: 12. CDR3 protein: CASSWGFGGRSSYEQYF. The CDR3, as DNA: TGTGCCAGTAGTTGGGGCTTTGGCGGGAGGAGCTCCTACGAGCAGTACTTC.

The chain uses TRBV28 and TRBJ2-1; TRBD2 matches 9 bases. The V gene end was trimmed by 8 bases and the J gene end by 5 bases; junction bases not matched to a gene: 10. Per the germline V gene, CDR1 is MDHEN and CDR2 is SYDVKM. The CDR3 is 15 amino acids. The CDR3 bases are TGTGCCAGCCAAAACTTCGGACTAGCGAACAATGAGCAGTTCTTC. Amino acid sequence: CASQNFGLANNEQFF.

The chain links TRBV20-1 to TRBJ2-3, with D maybe TRBD2 (5 bases). Germline lookup yields CDR1 DFQATT and CDR2 SNEGSKA (reference sequence). Trimming left V 3 bases short and J 4 bases short, with 17 bases between. CDR3 size: 15 residues. In DNA, the CDR3 is TGCAGTGCTAGTGGACTCGGGTGGGTCGCAGATACGCAGTATTTT. It translates to CSASGLGWVADTQYF.

The chain links TRBV5-6 to TRBJ2-1; 10 bases match TRBD1. Germline values: CDR1 SGHDT, CDR2 YYEEEE. This CDR3 has 16 residues. V trimming: 0 bases; J trimming: 3 bases; junction bases outside the gene matches: 3. Written as DNA, the CDR3 is TGTGCCAGCAGCTTGGTGGGGACAGGGGTCTACAATGAGCAGTTCTTC. Its translation is CASSLVGTGVYNEQFF.

The J gene is TRBJ2-2, the V gene TRBV21-1; the D call of TRBD2 is as the table states it, not checked on the DNA. TRBV21-1 is a documented pseudogene. The CDR3 runs 13 residues. CDR3 sequence: CASKEESTGELFF. CDR3 in DNA: TGTGCCAGCAAGGAGGAGAGCACCGGGGAGCTGTTTTTT.

This chain connects TRBV7-9 to TRBJ1-3; TRBD1 matches at 7 bases. The J segment lost 0 bases and the V segment lost 7 bases, leaving 9 bases of the junction unmatched. There are 16 residues in the CDR3. In germline, CDR1 is SEHNR, CDR2 FQNEAQ (reference sequence). CDR3 in DNA: TGTGCCAGCAAAACAGGGGACTCCAACTCTGGAAACACCATATATTTT. It specifies CASKTGDSNSGNTIYF.

The chain uses TRBV11-3 and TRBJ2-7, with D unclear. The CDR3 sequence is 13 residues long. The V gene's germline CDR1 is SGHNT and CDR2 YENEEA. V lost 1 base, J lost 7 bases, and 11 bases lay in between. CDR3 protein: CASSLALGREQYF. The CDR3 DNA sequence: TGTGCCAGCAGCTTAGCTTTGGGCAGGGAGCAGTACTTC.

The chain couples TRBV11-3 to TRBJ2-7; no clear D. The CDR3 is made up of 11 amino acids. In germline, CDR1 is SGHNT, CDR2 YENEEA. The V end was cut by 1 base, the J end by 2 bases, with 0 bases between. This CDR3 reads CASSLAYEQYF. The CDR3 DNA reads TGTGCCAGCAGCTTAGCCTACGAGCAGTACTTC.

A note on this clone: The sample has other DNA sequences that encode this CDR3 too. The J gene is TRBJ1-2, the V gene TRBV10-3; D gene ambiguous. This CDR3 is built from 13 residues. CDR1 is ENHRY, CDR2 SYGVKD, per germline. Trimming pared 0 bases from V and 0 bases from J, leaving 2 bases between. The CDR3 loop is CAISESSNYGYTF. The CDR3, as DNA: TGTGCCATCAGTGAGTCGTCTAACTATGGCTACACCTTC.

The V call is TRBV28, the J call TRBJ2-7, with D hard to call. The CDR3 spans 13 residues. Between the trimmed V and J ends, which lost 6 bases and 0 bases, there was a span of 9 bases. The germline CDR1 and CDR2 sequences are MDHEN and SYDVKM. The CDR3: CASRGQVSYEQYF. In DNA, the CDR3 is TGTGCCAGCAGAGGGCAGGTCTCCTACGAGCAGTACTTC.

The chain couples TRBV7-8 to TRBJ2-1, with unresolved D. Germline V gene data show CDR1 as SGHVS and CDR2 as FQNEAQ. CDR3 length equals 13 residues. V lost 4 bases to trimming and J lost 6 bases, with 10 bases between them. The CDR3 protein is CASSSAVGNEQFF. The CDR3, as DNA: TGTGCCAGCAGCTCGGCAGTGGGCAATGAGCAGTTCTTC.

This chain connects TRBV24-1 to TRBJ1-1, with D possibly TRBD1 on 5 matching bases. Germline values: CDR1 KGHDR, CDR2 SFDVKD. The V end was cut by 2 bases, the J end by 2 bases, with 14 bases between. The CDR3 has 16 amino acids. The CDR3 bases are TGTGCCACCAGTGATTCTTCGGCAGGGAGAAACACTGAAGCTTTCTTT. As protein: CATSDSSAGRNTEAFF.

This chain links TRBV30 with TRBJ2-1; the D is unclear. V was pared by 3 bases and J by 8 bases, with 11 bases between. This CDR3 region has 12 residues. Germline-derived CDR1 and CDR2 are GTSNPN and SVGIG (reference sequence). The CDR3 sequence: CAWSLGEYEQFF. DNA for the CDR3: TGTGCCTGGAGCTTGGGCGAGTATGAGCAGTTCTTC.

The chain uses TRBV11-3 and TRBJ2-7, with D unresolved. V lost 0 bases and J lost 7, with 4 bases in between. Germline CDR1 and CDR2: SGHNT and YENEEA. The CDR3 length is 11 residues. CDR3 bases: TGTGCCAGCAGCTTAGATGGGGAGCAGTACTTC. Encoded protein: CASSLDGEQYF.

V and J are TRBV6-1 and TRBJ1-2, with 7 positions matching TRBD1. The V gene's germline CDR1 is MNHNS and CDR2 SASEGT. The CDR3 runs 14 residues. J was trimmed by 3 bases and V by 7 bases; bases with no gene match: 8. CDR3 sequence reads: CASTQDRTYYGYTF. The CDR3 region has the DNA TGTGCCAGCACTCAGGACAGGACCTACTATGGCTACACCTTC.

The chain recombines TRBV10-3 with TRBJ1-1; D uncertain. Germline assignment: CDR1 ENHRY and CDR2 SYGVKD. V was cut by 10 bases and J by 1 base, with 13 bases left in between. The CDR3 totals 13 residues. The CDR3 here is CATGTQTNTEAFF. The DNA for the CDR3 is TGTGCCACCGGTACCCAGACGAACACTGAAGCTTTCTTT.

The CDR3 coding sequence is TGTGCCAGCACCCCGGTGGGGGTTGGGGCCAACGTCCTGACTTTC. The encoded protein is CASTPVGVGANVLTF. The chain links TRBV7-9 to TRBJ2-6; D possibly uses TRBD1 or TRBD2 (5 bases each). The germline gives CDR1 SEHNR, CDR2 FQNEAQ (reference sequence). Between the trimmed V and J ends, which lost 7 bases and 3 bases, there was a span of 13 bases. The CDR3 is 15 residues long.

This clone is a singleton in its sample. This sequence joins TRBV24-1 and TRBJ1-2; TRBD1 matches at 9 bases. CDR3 length equals 18 residues. Per the germline V gene, CDR1 is KGHDR and CDR2 is SFDVKD. Germline trimming cut 4 bases from V and 2 bases from J; bases unmatched to any gene: 13. Here the CDR3 DNA reads TGTGCCACCAGTGAACAAGGACAGGGGCTTGGGGGAAACTATGGCTACACCTTC. As protein: CATSEQGQGLGGNYGYTF.

This clone appeared once. The rearrangement links TRBV23-1 to TRBJ1-5; unclear D gene. TRBV23-1 belongs to the ORF category, with a function that is uncertain. Trimming cost V 0 bases and J 4 bases, with 10 bases left between them. The CDR3 contains 15 residues. This CDR3 reads CASSQSQQSNQPQHF. The CDR3 DNA is TGCGCCAGCAGTCAATCGCAACAGAGTAATCAGCCCCAGCATTTT.

The chain uses TRBV7-2 and TRBJ2-1; 7 nucleotides agree with TRBD2. With V trimmed by 1 base and J by 12 bases, 6 bases remained unmatched. The CDR3 runs 13 residues. Per germline, CDR1 SGHTA and CDR2 FQGNSA. The CDR3 region has the DNA TGTGCCAGCAGCTTAGGGCCGACGGGGGGGCAGTTCTTC. It yields the protein CASSLGPTGGQFF.

V gene TRBV27 combines with J gene TRBJ2-7; 9 bases line up with TRBD1. Per the germline V gene, CDR1 is MNHEY and CDR2 is SMNVEV (reference sequence). Unmatched junction bases numbered 4, after V lost 7 bases and J lost 0 bases. The CDR3 spans 14 residues. The CDR3 DNA follows: TGTGCCAGCAAGCCGGGACAGGGCTCCTACGAGCAGTACTTC. Its protein is CASKPGQGSYEQYF.